The table lists the clone carrying this TCR beta chain with many counts. The data are from a study of Graves' ophthalmopathy and Graves' hyperthyroidism. Amplification from RNA transcripts yielded the TCR beta CDR3 regions. Second-round multiplex PCR followed a first-round RT-PCR using HTBI primers. TCRdb re-called the multiplex PCR reads through MiXCR, storing one row per CDR3 protein. Found here are 400,000 to 500,000 distinct CDR3 sequences, 20% to 25% of them singletons; the top ten hold around 3%. Trimming pared 3 bases from V and 2 bases from J, leaving 11 bases between. The CDR3 is made up of 15 amino acids. The germline V gene has CDR1 LNHDA and CDR2 SQIVND (reference sequence).

Material for sequencing was peripheral blood. The sequence was obtained from a woman between 18 and 30 years old with stable Graves' hyperthyroidism. The chain has TRBV19 and TRBJ1-5; D is uncertain. CDR3 loop: CASSIGQVGNQPQHF. The DNA for the CDR3 is TGTGCCAGTAGTATTGGTCAGGTTGGCAATCAGCCCCAGCATTTT.